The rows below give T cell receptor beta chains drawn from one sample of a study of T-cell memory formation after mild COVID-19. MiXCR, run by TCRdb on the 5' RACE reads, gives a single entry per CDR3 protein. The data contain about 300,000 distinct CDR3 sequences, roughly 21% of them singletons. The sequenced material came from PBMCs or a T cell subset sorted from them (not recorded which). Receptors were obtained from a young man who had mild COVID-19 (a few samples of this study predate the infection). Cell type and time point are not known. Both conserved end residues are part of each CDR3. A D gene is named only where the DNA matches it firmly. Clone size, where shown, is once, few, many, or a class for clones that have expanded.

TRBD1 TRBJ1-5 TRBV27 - CASRRQGRGQPQHF TGTGCCAGCAGGAGACAGGGTAGGGGTCAGCCCCAGCATTTT
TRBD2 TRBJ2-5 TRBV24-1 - CATSIRGGRTQYF TGTGCCACCAGTATCCGGGGGGGCCGGACCCAGTACTTC
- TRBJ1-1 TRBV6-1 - CASSPLTAPDTEAFF TGTGCCAGCAGTCCACTGACAGCCCCCGACACTGAAGCTTTCTTT
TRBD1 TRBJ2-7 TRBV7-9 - CASSPYNRDSNEQYF TGTGCCAGCAGCCCGTACAACCGGGACAGTAACGAGCAGTACTTC
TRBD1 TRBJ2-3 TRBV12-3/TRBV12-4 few CASSAGTGKVF TGTGCCAGCAGCGCCGGGACAGGGAAGGTGTTT
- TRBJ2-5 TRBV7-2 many CASSLFSETQYF TGTGCCAGCAGCTTATTTTCAGAGACCCAGTACTTC
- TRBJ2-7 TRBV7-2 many CASSSDRYEQYF TGTGCCAGCAGCTCGGACCGCTACGAGCAGTACTTC
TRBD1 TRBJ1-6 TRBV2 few CASSAGTGGSPLHF TGTGCCAGCAGTGCCGGGACAGGGGGTTCACCCCTCCACTTT
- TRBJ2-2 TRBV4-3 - CASSHAPPWTGELFF TGCGCCAGCAGCCATGCCCCACCCTGGACCGGGGAGCTGTTTTTT
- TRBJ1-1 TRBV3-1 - CASSPAFEGNTEAFF TGTGCCAGCAGCCCAGCTTTTGAGGGCAACACTGAAGCTTTCTTT
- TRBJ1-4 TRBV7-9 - CASSSGFSEGGEKLFF TGTGCCAGCAGCTCTGGCTTCAGCGAGGGGGGGGAAAAACTGTTTTTT
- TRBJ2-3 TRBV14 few CASSQLTGGRTDTQYF TGTGCCAGCAGCCAGCTAACTGGGGGGCGCACAGATACGCAGTATTTT
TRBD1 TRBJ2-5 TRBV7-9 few CASSLGDRGQQETQYF TGTGCCAGCAGCTTAGGAGACAGGGGGCAACAAGAGACCCAGTACTTC
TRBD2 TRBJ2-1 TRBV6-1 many CASSETSGGYNEQFF TGTGCCAGCAGTGAGACTAGCGGGGGCTACAATGAGCAGTTCTTC
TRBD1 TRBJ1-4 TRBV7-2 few CASSSGDRGLSNEKLFF TGTGCCAGCAGCTCCGGGGACAGGGGACTATCTAATGAAAAACTGTTTTTT
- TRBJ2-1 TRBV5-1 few CASSLLALGYNEQFF TGCGCCAGCAGCTTGCTGGCCCTTGGGTACAATGAGCAGTTCTTC
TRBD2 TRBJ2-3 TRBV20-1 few CSARVAGSADTQYF TGCAGTGCTAGAGTAGCGGGGTCCGCAGATACGCAGTATTTT
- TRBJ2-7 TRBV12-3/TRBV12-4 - CASSWGTRGGTYEQYF TGTGCCAGCAGTTGGGGGACCAGGGGAGGGACCTACGAGCAGTACTTC
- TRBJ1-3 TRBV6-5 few CASSSGAAGNTIYF TGTGCCAGCAGTTCGGGGGCAGCCGGAAACACCATATATTTT
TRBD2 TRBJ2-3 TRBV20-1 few CSARAGGPADTQYF TGCAGTGCTAGGGCGGGGGGGCCTGCAGATACGCAGTATTTT
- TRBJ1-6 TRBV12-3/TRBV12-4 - CASSQGVGNSPLHF TGTGCCAGCAGCCAGGGTGTGGGGAATTCACCCCTCCACTTT
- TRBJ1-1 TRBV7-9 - CASSLGDGNMNTEAFF TGTGCCAGCAGCTTAGGGGACGGAAACATGAACACTGAAGCTTTCTTT
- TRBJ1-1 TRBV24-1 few CATSDYGEAFF TGTGCCACCAGTGATTATGGTGAAGCTTTCTTT
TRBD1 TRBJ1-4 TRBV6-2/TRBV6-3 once CASSLRDSRFEKLFF TGTGCCAGCAGTCTCCGGGACAGCAGATTTGAAAAACTGTTTTTT
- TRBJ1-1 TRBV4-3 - CASSQADRRFGAEAFF TGCGCCAGCAGCCAAGCGGACAGAAGATTTGGAGCTGAAGCTTTCTTT
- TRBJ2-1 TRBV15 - CATSLASANEQFF TGTGCCACCAGCCTAGCCAGTGCGAATGAGCAGTTCTTC
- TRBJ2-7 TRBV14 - CASSQDRASEQYF TGTGCCAGCAGCCAAGACAGGGCGAGCGAGCAGTACTTC
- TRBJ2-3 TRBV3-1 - CASSLPGRDTQYF TGTGCCAGCAGCCTCCCGGGAAGAGATACGCAGTATTTT
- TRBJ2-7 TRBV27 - CASRMWAGAGRSVQYF TGTGCCAGCAGAATGTGGGCGGGGGCGGGCCGGTCGGTGCAGTACTTC
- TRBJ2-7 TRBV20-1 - CSARDSLANEQYF TGCAGTGCTAGAGATTCCCTAGCGAACGAGCAGTACTTC
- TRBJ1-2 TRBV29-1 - CSVDSDGYTF TGCAGCGTGGACAGTGATGGCTACACCTTC
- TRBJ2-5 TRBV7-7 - CASSPLGRIQETQYF TGTGCCAGCAGCCCGTTGGGACGTATTCAAGAGACCCAGTACTTC
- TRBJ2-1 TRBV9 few CASSATGDNEQFF TGTGCCAGCAGCGCTACGGGGGACAATGAGCAGTTCTTC
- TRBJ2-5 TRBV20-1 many CSAREPAVGQETQYF TGCAGTGCTAGAGAGCCAGCGGTGGGTCAAGAGACCCAGTACTTC
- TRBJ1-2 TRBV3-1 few CASSQPGEGYTF TGTGCCAGCAGCCAACCTGGCGAGGGCTACACCTTC
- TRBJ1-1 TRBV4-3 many CASSQDGRVAFF TGCGCCAGCAGCCAAGACGGGCGGGTAGCTTTCTTT
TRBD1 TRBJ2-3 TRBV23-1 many CASSQEPGQGRGDTQYF TGCGCCAGCAGTCAAGAACCGGGACAGGGGAGAGGGGATACGCAGTATTTT
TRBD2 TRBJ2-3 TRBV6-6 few CASSLAGVIDTQYF TGTGCCAGCAGTCTAGCGGGGGTGATAGATACGCAGTATTTT
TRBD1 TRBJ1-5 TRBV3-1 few CASSQDLAGGGQPQHF TGTGCCAGCAGCCAAGATCTCGCAGGGGGCGGACAGCCCCAGCATTTT
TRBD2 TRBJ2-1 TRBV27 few CASATGAGSYNEQFF TGTGCCAGCGCCACCGGAGCGGGGTCCTACAATGAGCAGTTCTTC
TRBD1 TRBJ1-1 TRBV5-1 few CASSPQTGGTEAFF TGCGCCAGCAGCCCACAGACAGGGGGCACTGAAGCTTTCTTT
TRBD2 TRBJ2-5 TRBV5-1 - CASSLAAGGRETQYF TGCGCCAGCAGCTTGGCAGCGGGGGGACGGGAGACCCAGTACTTC
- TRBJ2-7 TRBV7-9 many CASSPGQVYEQYF TGTGCCAGCAGCCCGGGGCAGGTCTACGAGCAGTACTTC
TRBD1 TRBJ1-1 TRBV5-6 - CASRETGDATEAFF TGTGCCAGCAGAGAAACAGGGGATGCCACTGAAGCTTTCTTT